This T cell receptor (beta chain) was sequenced for a study of cytomegalovirus exposure and HLA in healthy donors. Donors came from a validation cohort of 90 to 150 subjects, distinct from the first 666-subject cohort. As to this clone: Its antigen remains unknown.

The CDR3 consists of 16 residues. J gave up 1 base and V 4 bases, and 7 bases lay outside the gene matches. Germline lookup yields CDR1 MNHEY and CDR2 SVGAGI. Points from the study as a whole: Cytomegalovirus status, reportedly, was diagnosed with high specificity and sensitivity by the classifier. The CMV antigen specificity of a few CMV-associated chains was confirmed through in vitro analysis.

Profiled with immunoSEQ multiplex PCR; TCRdb holds only in-frame clones, not every one. The sample comprises 170,000 or so clones, around 85% of which are singletons, and roughly 15% rests with the top ten. The genes are TRBV6-5 and TRBJ2-7; TRBD1 agrees at 10 bases. Sequences were obtained from PBMCs. This receptor was identified in a man aged 18 to 30 in good health and CMV-seropositive. The CDR3 sequence is CASSLLGGQGSYEQYF. The CDR3 DNA is TGTGCCAGCAGTTTGCTCGGGGGACAGGGGTCCTACGAGCAGTACTTC.